These T cell receptor beta chains were read from a single sample in a study of T-cell reconstitution after alpha-beta-depleted transplantation in children. From the PCR reads, TCRdb called clonotypes with MiXCR, one entry per CDR3 protein. This table has 250,000 to 300,000 distinct CDR3 sequences, almost 8% appearing once. The sequenced sample was peripheral blood, obtained 360 days after TCRalphabeta/CD19-depleted stem cell transplant. The receptor source for this set is a female patient aged 2 to 10 who had a stem cell transplant for Fanconi anemia, so the T cells may come from the graft donor. CDR3s include the opening cysteine and the closing phenylalanine or tryptophan. D genes are given only for firm matches. Size values are once, few and many counts, or a class for expanded clones, and some rows have none.

J | length | size | D | V | DNA | CDR3
TRBJ2-7 | 17 | few | . | TRBV7-2 | TGTGCCAGCAGCTTCTTACCCGGACTGGGAGAGTCCTACGAGCAGTACTTC | CASSFLPGLGESYEQYF
TRBJ2-1 | 13 | many | . | TRBV20-1 | TGCAGTGCTAGCCCACCCTCCTACAATGAGCAGTTCTTC | CSASPPSYNEQFF
TRBJ2-7 | 14 | many | . | TRBV11-2 | TGTGCCAGCAGCTTAGATCCCATGTCGTACGAGCAGTACTTC | CASSLDPMSYEQYF
TRBJ2-5 | 13 | many | . | TRBV12-3/TRBV12-4 | TGTGCCAGCAGACAGGGTTCTCAAGAGACCCAGTACTTC | CASRQGSQETQYF
TRBJ2-2 | 14 | few | . | TRBV2 | TGTGCCAGCAGTGCTCGGAGGGGCACCGGGGAGCTGTTTTTT | CASSARRGTGELFF
TRBJ2-1 | 17 | many | TRBD1 | TRBV12-3/TRBV12-4 | TGTGCCAGCAGTTTCCCCCCGGGACAGGGCCCTCACAATGAGCAGTTCTTC | CASSFPPGQGPHNEQFF
TRBJ2-3 | 13 | many | . | TRBV10-3 | TGTGCCATCAGTGAAACCCAACCAGATACGCAGTATTTT | CAISETQPDTQYF
TRBJ2-2 | 15 | . | . | TRBV13 | TGTGCCAGCAGCTTATTCCAGGAGAACACCGGGGAGCTGTTTTTT | CASSLFQENTGELFF
TRBJ1-1 | 15 | few | . | TRBV6-1 | TGTGCCAGCAGCGACCCCCCCGGGCTGAACACTGAAGCTTTCTTT | CASSDPPGLNTEAFF
TRBJ2-3 | 14 | few | . | TRBV9 | TGTGCCAGCAGCGTAGCGGAGTTCACAGATACGCAGTATTTT | CASSVAEFTDTQYF